Listed below are T cell receptor beta chains from one sample, sequenced in a study of early T cells in non-severe SARS-CoV-2 infection. TCRdb processed the 5' RACE reads anew with MiXCR; each CDR3 protein has one entry. Of roughly 53,000 distinct CDR3 sequences in the sample, roughly 12% were seen once. This specimen consisted of whole blood, obtained at baseline. The receptors here all came from an adult who was a healthcare worker with PCR-confirmed SARS-CoV-2 infection or an uninfected control (not recorded which). CDR3s include the opening cysteine and the closing phenylalanine or tryptophan. Each record gives: D gene, V gene, J gene, CDR3 protein. D genes are given only for firm matches.

NA	TRBV6-2/TRBV6-3	TRBJ1-5	CASSYSGGNQPQHF
NA	TRBV14	TRBJ2-7	CASSFGNSYEQYF
NA	TRBV27	TRBJ2-7	CASSLFPPEGGPAFEQYF
NA	TRBV18	TRBJ1-3	CVSSVDISFSGNTIYF
TRBD2	TRBV6-2/TRBV6-3	TRBJ2-1	CASSYSELAGAGEQFF
NA	TRBV5-1	TRBJ2-1	CASSLEASNYNEQFF
NA	TRBV20-1	TRBJ2-3	CSARRGVSTDTQYF
NA	TRBV2	TRBJ1-3	CASRTGFSGNTIYF
NA	TRBV11-2	TRBJ2-7	CASSRPWTGEWEQYF
NA	TRBV12-3/TRBV12-4	TRBJ2-1	CASKGRHWDEQFF